This record covers a single T cell receptor (beta chain). What it binds is unknown. CDR1 and CDR2 (germline): DFQATT, SNEGSKA (reference sequence). Trimming removed 5 bases at V and 5 bases at J, with 18 bases between. The CDR3 runs 14 residues. The data originate from a study of vaccination and CD4 T cells after COVID-19. Overall study: Participants were given two doses of BNT162b2 or mRNA-1273 vaccine. Samples after vaccination came a median roughly ten weeks past dose two, ranging 14 to 241.

TCRdb redid the calling of the PCR reads with MiXCR, one entry per CDR3 protein. The sample yields approximately 14,000 distinct CDR3 sequences, approximately 69% seen once. Study-level points and caveats: A comparatively limited set of convalescent patients was examined, with no early post-infection timepoints. It was found that, in convalescent patients, 304 of 307 vaccine-specific clones were spike mono-reactive.

V is TRBV20-1 and J is TRBJ1-1, with D possibly being TRBD1 (6 bases). This material consisted of CD4+ T cells from blood, taken after SARS-CoV-2 vaccination. The TCR was taken from a human donor who had recovered from COVID-19. The CDR3 bases are TGCAGTGCTGGCACGAGGGGGAGAGGGACTGAAGCTTTCTTT. Its protein is CSAGTRGRGTEAFF.